These 6 T cell receptor beta chains originate from one sample sequenced in a study of radiation and T cells in renal cell carcinoma. Time point in this sample: baseline pretreatment blood. Indicated treatment: 15 Gy SBRT to primary tumor, nephrectomy 4 weeks later. Profiled with immunoSEQ multiplex PCR; TCRdb holds only in-frame clones, not every one. Of approximately 120,000 clones listed, about four fifths were seen once; the top ten hold less than 3.5%. The material sequenced was blood, taken from a patient whose treatment included radiotherapy and nephrectomy. These receptors were taken from a woman aged 60 to 75 with renal cell carcinoma.

In this sample, this clone turned up a few times. V and J are TRBV2 and TRBJ2-1; 7 bases line up with TRBD2. Germline V lookup: CDR1 SNHLY, CDR2 FYNNEI. The V and J ends lost 4 bases and 9 bases, in that order; junction bases with no gene match: 9. The CDR3 sequence is 14 residues long. The CDR3 reads CASSVSGARGEQFF. The CDR3, as DNA: TGTGCCAGCAGTGTGAGCGGGGCTAGAGGTGAGCAGTTCTTC.

The chain employs TRBV10-3 and TRBJ1-3; perhaps TRBD1 as D (5 bases). This CDR3 contains 15 residues. CDR1 is ENHRY and CDR2 is SYGVKD in the germline V gene. The V and J ends lost 0 bases and 7 bases respectively, with 13 bases between them. The CDR3 sequence: CAISESMTVGNTIYF. In nucleotides, the CDR3 is TGTGCCATCAGTGAGTCCATGACAGTCGGGAACACCATATATTTT.

In this sample, this clone turned up once. The chain carries TRBV15 and TRBJ1-2; 9 nucleotides match TRBD1. V dropped 0 bases and J dropped 4; count of bases not matched to a gene: 3. The CDR3 sequence is 15 residues long. Germline CDR1 and CDR2: LNHNV and YYDKDF (reference sequence). The CDR3 sequence is CATSREQGAPYGYTF. DNA of the CDR3: TGTGCCACCAGCAGAGAACAGGGGGCCCCCTATGGCTACACCTTC.

The V and J genes are TRBV7-2 and TRBJ2-3, with 7 bases identical to TRBD2. V lost 1 base, J lost 7 bases, and 8 bases stayed unmatched. CDR1 is SGHTA, CDR2 FQGNSA, per germline. The length of the CDR3 is 15 residues. The CDR3 spells CASSLEAGRGYTQYF. CDR3 nucleotides: TGTGCCAGCAGCTTAGAAGCGGGGCGAGGGTATACGCAGTATTTT.

The V gene is TRBV5-1, the J gene TRBJ1-1, with a possible D match to TRBD1 (6 bases). Germline CDR1 and CDR2: SGHRS and YFSETQ. The V and J ends lost 0 bases and 14 bases respectively, with 14 bases between them. This CDR3 comprises 12 residues. CDR3 sequence reads: CASSLGLQGPFF. The CDR3 DNA sequence: TGCGCCAGCAGCTTGGGCCTACAGGGCCCCTTCTTT.

The chain employs TRBV7-6 and TRBJ2-1, with D unresolved. Germline assignment: CDR1 SGHVS and CDR2 FNYEAQ. The CDR3 length is 14 residues. V lost 2 bases to trimming and J lost 7 bases, with 12 bases between them. The chain's CDR3 is CASSLKGLGNEQFF. CDR3 nucleotide sequence: TGTGCCAGCAGCTTAAAAGGTTTGGGGAATGAGCAGTTCTTC.